This paragraph reports one T cell receptor (beta chain). The germline gene is not matched at one end of the junction; a read error may be the cause. The data originate from a study of technical replicates of blood from a few donors. The repertoire was sequenced with immunoSEQ multiplex PCR; TCRdb's copy has only in-frame clones and lacks some. The sample holds about 73,000 clones, 93% seen once. This CDR3 region has 15 residues. CDR1 SGHRS and CDR2 YFSETQ come from the germline V gene. The TCR sequence derives from a human donor in good health. The rearrangement uses TRBV5-1 and TRBJ2-3, with TRBD1 matching 8 bases. The source material was T cells isolated from PBMCs. CDR3 coding DNA: TGCGCCAGCAGATTGGGGGACAGGATCACAGATACGCAGTATTTT. Translated, it gives CASRLGDRITDTQYF.